Reported below is one TCR beta chain. The data originate from a study of blood T cell repertoires in COVID-19. This study enrolled people aged roughly 18 to 100 from under 25 US geographic areas. Profiled with immunoSEQ multiplex PCR; TCRdb holds only in-frame clones, not every one. The sample carries about 430,000 clones, 70% to 90% recorded once. The sequencing input was PBMCs or T cells enriched from blood (not recorded which). The TCR sequence derives from a young woman who had been exposed to COVID-19.

CDR3 region: CASSLFVGGDTFRNTEAFF. The DNA of the CDR3 is TGTGCCAGCAGCTTGTTCGTCGGTGGGGACACATTTAGGAACACTGAAGCTTTCTTT. This chain uses TRBV5-6 with TRBJ1-1, with D maybe TRBD1 (6 bases). The CDR3 runs to 19 residues. The germline V gene has CDR1 SGHDT and CDR2 YYEEEE. Trimming removed 1 base at V and 1 base at J, with 23 bases between.